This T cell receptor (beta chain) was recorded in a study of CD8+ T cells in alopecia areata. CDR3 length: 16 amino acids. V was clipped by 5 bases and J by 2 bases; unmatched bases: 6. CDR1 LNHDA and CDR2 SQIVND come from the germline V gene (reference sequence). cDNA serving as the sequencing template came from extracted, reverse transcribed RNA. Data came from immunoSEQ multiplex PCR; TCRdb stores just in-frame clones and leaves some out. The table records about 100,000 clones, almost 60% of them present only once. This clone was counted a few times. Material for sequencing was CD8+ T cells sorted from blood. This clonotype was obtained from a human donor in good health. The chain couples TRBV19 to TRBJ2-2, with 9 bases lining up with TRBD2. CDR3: CASSPPSGENTGELFF. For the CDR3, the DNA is TGTGCCAGTAGTCCACCTAGCGGGGAAAACACCGGGGAGCTGTTTTTT.